This entry lists 21 T cell receptor beta chains sequenced from one sample in a study of blood T cell repertoires in COVID-19. The method was immunoSEQ multiplex PCR; TCRdb's version includes in-frame clones alone and lacks a portion of them. The table shows some 310,000 clones, with roughly nine tenths occurring only once. The material sequenced was PBMCs or T cells enriched from blood (not recorded which). The source is a woman in her twenties or thirties who had recovered from COVID-19.

This rearrangement joins TRBV7-6 to TRBJ1-5, with TRBD1 matching over 8 bases. CDR3 length equals 14 residues. V trimming: 2 bases; J trimming: 4 bases; junction bases outside the gene matches: 1. CDR1 SGHVS and CDR2 FNYEAQ come from the germline V gene. CDR3 nucleotide sequence: TGTGCCAGCAGCTTAAGGACAGGGAATCAGCCCCAGCATTTT. It encodes CASSLRTGNQPQHF.

The rearrangement joins TRBV28 to TRBJ1-2; D might be TRBD1 (5 bases). The CDR3 is 15 amino acids. The germline V and J ends were trimmed by 5 bases and 2 bases, with 15 bases remaining between them. Germline CDR1 is MDHEN and CDR2 is SYDVKM. Here the CDR3 DNA reads TGTGCCAGCAGTCACCTTGACAGAGAGAACTATGGCTACACCTTC. Translating it yields CASSHLDRENYGYTF.

This clone was seen a few times. The rearrangement links TRBV14 to TRBJ2-2; D is unclear. Trimming removed 5 bases at V and 6 bases at J, with 13 bases between. Per the germline V gene, CDR1 is SGHDN and CDR2 is FVKESK. The CDR3 contains 14 residues. CDR3 sequence (DNA): TGTGCCAGCAGCTATCGAAGGCTAGCCGGGGAGCTGTTTTTT. It translates to CASSYRRLAGELFF.

The chain is built from TRBV7-2 and TRBJ2-7; 9 bases fit TRBD1. Trimming at V came to 3 bases and at J to 1 base, leaving 4 bases not matched to a gene. The CDR3 contains 15 residues. Germline V CDR1 and CDR2: SGHTA, FQGNSA. The CDR3 DNA sequence: TGTGCCAGCAGCTTGTACGGGACAGGGTCCTACGAGCAGTACTTC. This gives the protein CASSLYGTGSYEQYF.

This rearrangement joins TRBV11-3 to TRBJ2-2; TRBD1 agrees at 9 bases. The CDR3 is 15 residues long. CDR1 is SGHNT and CDR2 is YENEEA in the germline V gene. Unmatched junction bases numbered 3, after V lost 5 bases and J lost 2 bases. CDR3 sequence (DNA): TGTGCCAGCAGCATACAGGGGGCTAACACCGGGGAGCTGTTTTTT. Protein sequence: CASSIQGANTGELFF.

V is TRBV6-2 or TRBV6-3 and J is TRBJ2-7; 7 bases align to TRBD2. V lost 2 bases and J lost 3; bases outside the gene matches: 10. This CDR3 comprises 16 residues. Germline lookup yields CDR1 MNHEY and CDR2 SVGEGT. The CDR3 here is CASSYPRAGRVYEQYF. For the CDR3, the DNA is TGTGCCAGCAGTTACCCCCGGGCAGGGAGGGTCTACGAGCAGTACTTC.

This rearrangement joins TRBV12-3 or TRBV12-4 to TRBJ1-2; TRBD1 aligns across 7 bases. There are 12 residues in the CDR3. J gave up 8 bases and V 7 bases, and 7 bases lay outside the gene matches. CDR3 in DNA: TGTGCCAGCAACACAGGGGTAGGAGGCTACACCTTC. This sequence encodes CASNTGVGGYTF.

The chain employs TRBV6-5 and TRBJ1-1; no reliable D call. CDR3 size: 14 residues. The V end was cut by 0 bases, the J end by 4 bases, with 9 bases between. CDR1 is MNHEY and CDR2 is SVGAGI in the germline V gene. CDR3 loop: CASSYSAGATEAFF. CDR3 sequence (DNA): TGTGCCAGCAGTTACTCCGCAGGTGCCACTGAAGCTTTCTTT.

The genes are TRBV7-8 and TRBJ1-6, with 10 bases fitting TRBD1. Germline loops: CDR1 SGHVS, CDR2 FQNEAQ. The CDR3 covers 15 residues. J lost 10 bases, V lost 5 bases, and 8 bases had no gene match. This chain's CDR3 is CASSRDGQGGSPLHF. CDR3 bases: TGTGCCAGCAGCCGAGACGGACAGGGGGGGTCACCCCTCCACTTT.

This chain joins TRBV6-5 and TRBJ2-1; 7 bases agree with TRBD2. CDR3 size: 15 residues. Per germline, CDR1 MNHEY and CDR2 SVGAGI. J lost 5 bases, V lost 5 bases, and 9 bases had no gene match. The chain's CDR3 is CASSQSGNLNNEQFF. In DNA form, the CDR3 reads TGTGCCAGCAGTCAGAGCGGGAACTTGAACAATGAGCAGTTCTTC.

The V call is TRBV15, the J call TRBJ2-7, with D tentatively TRBD2 (6 bases). CDR3 length equals 13 residues. Trimming removed 4 bases from V and 2 bases from J, with 9 bases in between. The germline gives CDR1 LNHNV, CDR2 YYDKDF (reference sequence). Here the CDR3 reads CATSTGLTYEQYF. Written as DNA, the CDR3 is TGTGCCACCAGCACGGGACTGACCTACGAGCAGTACTTC.

In the case of this clone: Other DNA sequences within the sample encode an identical CDR3. The chain links TRBV7-2 to TRBJ1-5; TRBD1 matches 8 bases. This CDR3 comprises 14 residues. Trimming removed 2 bases from V and 4 bases from J; junction bases left unmatched: 1. The germline gives CDR1 SGHTA, CDR2 FQGNSA. In DNA form, the CDR3 reads TGTGCCAGCAGCTTAAGACAGGGGAATCAGCCCCAGCATTTT. Its protein product is CASSLRQGNQPQHF.

This clone was recorded once. The CDR3 sequence is CAISGDNYGYTF. In DNA form, the CDR3 reads TGTGCCATCAGCGGGGATAACTATGGCTACACCTTC. The chain carries TRBV10-3 and TRBJ1-2; no definite D call. V was shortened by 6 bases and J by 1 base, with 6 bases between the two germline ends. Germline CDR1 and CDR2: ENHRY and SYGVKD. This CDR3 region has 12 residues.

The chain recombines TRBV11-2 with TRBJ2-3; 16 nucleotides align to TRBD2. V was clipped by 5 bases and J by 4 bases; unmatched bases: 9. The CDR3 extends over 18 amino acids. Germline V gene lookup returns CDR1 SGHAT and CDR2 FQNNGV. The CDR3 region is CASSPILGLAGGADTQYF. For the CDR3, the DNA is TGTGCCAGCAGCCCGATTTTGGGACTAGCGGGAGGGGCAGATACGCAGTATTTT. The full variable domain, with the rest looked up from reference TRBV11-2 and TRBJ2-3, is EAGVAQSPRYKIIEKRQSVAFWCNPISGHATLYWYQQILGQGPKLLIQFQNNGVVDDSQLPKDRFSAERLKGVDSTLKIQPAKLEDSAVYLCASSPILGLAGGADTQYFGPGTRLTVL.

J is TRBJ2-5 and V is TRBV28; D remains unclear. V lost 3 bases and J lost 3, with 5 bases in between. In germline, CDR1 is MDHEN, CDR2 SYDVKM. The CDR3 runs 12 residues. Here the CDR3 DNA reads TGTGCCAGCAGTTTCCGGGAAGAGACCCAGTACTTC. Protein: CASSFREETQYF.

The chain recombines TRBV10-1 with TRBJ2-7; 7 nucleotides align to TRBD1. Germline CDR1 and CDR2: WNHNN and SYGVQD (reference sequence). The ends lost 3 bases at V and 6 bases at J; junction bases unmatched: 8. This CDR3 has 14 residues. CDR3 in amino acids: CASSDSVTGAEQYF. CDR3 sequence (DNA): TGCGCCAGCAGTGATTCCGTTACAGGGGCCGAGCAGTACTTC.

The rearrangement joins TRBV10-3 to TRBJ2-3; 13 nucleotides align to TRBD2. V shed 10 bases and J 6 bases; nucleotides not matched to a gene: 16. The CDR3 runs to 17 residues. Germline values: CDR1 ENHRY, CDR2 SYGVKD. The CDR3: CATTAYLLAGGPDTQYF. The CDR3 DNA is TGTGCCACCACGGCCTATCTACTAGCGGGAGGGCCTGATACGCAGTATTTT.

V gene TRBV7-9 combines with J gene TRBJ1-1; TRBD1 agrees at 8 bases. The CDR3 consists of 16 residues. Germline assignment: CDR1 SEHNR and CDR2 FQNEAQ (reference sequence). The trim removed 3 bases at V and 5 bases at J, leaving 11 bases unmatched. The CDR3 bases are TGTGCCAGCAGCTTTTCGGAAAGGACAGGGAGGACTGAAGCTTTCTTT. This codes for CASSFSERTGRTEAFF.

The J gene is TRBJ2-3, the V gene TRBV6-5; 7 bases align to TRBD1. Trimming took 3 bases from V and 5 from J; bases not matched to a gene: 5. CDR3 length equals 14 residues. Germline CDR1 is MNHEY and CDR2 is SVGAGI. The CDR3 nucleotides are TGTGCCAGCAGTTATGTAACAGGGGTAGATACGCAGTATTTT. Its protein is CASSYVTGVDTQYF.

The J gene is TRBJ1-2, the V gene TRBV6-5; maybe TRBD1 (6 bases). Per germline, CDR1 MNHEY and CDR2 SVGAGI. The V end was cut by 0 bases, the J end by 8 bases, with 19 bases between. The CDR3 runs 16 residues. CDR3 nucleotides: TGTGCCAGCAGTTACTCGTTGGGGGGGCGCTTCCGGGGCTACACCTTC. Translated, it gives CASSYSLGGRFRGYTF.

This chain uses TRBV2 with TRBJ1-1; 7 bases match TRBD1. The CDR3 runs to 15 residues. Germline trimming cut 6 bases from V and 4 bases from J; bases unmatched to any gene: 11. Germline lookup yields CDR1 SNHLY and CDR2 FYNNEI. The CDR3 DNA sequence: TGTGCCAGCAGCGACGTTAACAGGGGAGGCACTGAAGCTTTCTTT. Encoded protein: CASSDVNRGGTEAFF. Full variable domain (rest looked up from reference TRBV2 and TRBJ1-1): EPEVTQTPSHQVTQMGQEVILRCVPISNHLYFYWYRQILGQKVEFLVSFYNNEISEKSEIFDDQFSVERPDGSNFTLKIRSTKLEDSAMYFCASSDVNRGGTEAFFGQGTRLTVV.